This T cell receptor beta chain was sequenced for a study of cytomegalovirus exposure and HLA in healthy donors listed by TCRdb under 2017. About the investigation overall: An earlier analysis of 587 of the donors reported 276 Gb of sequence data and 117 million unique TCR beta sequences obtained from about 179 million T cells. An early release covering over 500 HLA-typed donors comprised about 300 gigabases of sequencing data and some 79 million unique TCR sequences. Among the approximately 420 genotyped donors, around 81% belonged to the genetic ancestry cluster associated with self-reported Caucasian donors. The study was designed to test whether signatures of past pathogen exposure could be identified by cataloging public T cell receptors. The study profiled the T cell repertoires of under 850 subjects by immunosequencing and related them to cytomegalovirus serostatus. A separate validation cohort of roughly 130 different subjects was used in addition to the roughly 720-subject first cohort. High-throughput TCR immunosequencing, statistical association of individual TCRs with disease status, and machine learning were combined to predict cytomegalovirus infection status. To study patterns of TCR occurrence, a later analysis re-analyzed previously published TCR beta repertoires from 700 or so donors and added high-resolution HLA genotyping. Rather than using new phenotypic data, the later analysis identified candidate immune exposures from TCR beta sequences and from how often those sequences occurred across donors. In an earlier analysis of several hundred of the donors, high-throughput TCR beta sequencing was used to judge whether each TCR beta V gene segment behaved as functional or pseudogenic. Alongside the repertoire data, information on donor age, sex, ethnicity and CMV serostatus was compiled. Genome-wide SNP genotypes for about three fifths of the roughly 670 donors were used in a later genetic analysis, which treated that subset as a discovery cohort. Every repertoire in the discovery cohort had been generated on one and the same sequencing platform. Both class I and class II loci were covered by HLA typing, at four-digit resolution. Typing coverage differed by locus: A, B, C, DRB1 and DQB1 were typed in about 629-630 donors, DQA1 in about 550, DPA1 in 600 to 610, and DPB1 in just under 490. Several DR-DQ haplotypes were handled as single units for association and clustering, since linkage in the cohort was strong. Among under 450 genotyped donors of the cohort, an average of around 240,000 unique TCR beta nucleotide sequences were sequenced per donor, 15% to 20% of them non-productive.

From the cysteine up to the phenylalanine, the CDR3 has a length of 14 residues. The CDR3 DNA has 42 bases and is translated from base 1. In the germline V gene, CDR1 corresponds to MDHEN and CDR2 to SYDVKM. The germline V end is reduced by 5 bases and the J end by 2 bases; junction bases left unmatched: 0. Concerning this clone itself: There is no known antigen for this receptor.

The cohort was made up of 500 to 800 healthy bone marrow donors. At the time of sampling, all cohort members were nominally healthy, though unrecorded immune exposures were likely present. The donor tested CMV seronegative and was one of the 352 seronegative cohort members. A peripheral blood sample was collected from each donor, and TCR beta sequencing was performed on peripheral blood mononuclear cells. The Qiagen DNeasy Blood Extraction Kit was used to extract genomic DNA from the blood cell samples. The library relied on the immunoSEQ multiplex PCR assay. The multiplex PCR relied on a mix of 60 forward primers for TCR Vbeta segments and 13 reverse primers for TCR Jbeta segments. Amplification of the CDR3 region of rearranged TCR beta genes was performed with a multiplex PCR assay on genomic DNA. The Illumina HiSeq System was used to sequence the amplified TCR beta libraries as 87-base-pair reads. Concerning the study's data processing: Across the 700 or so repertoires, a later analysis counted around 80 million unique TCR beta chains, about 10 million of which were shared by at least two donors. Raw reads were error-corrected and collapsed into unique sequences with a nearest-neighbor algorithm that merged closely related sequences to remove PCR and sequencing errors. CDR3 sequences were aligned to IMGT reference sequences to assign V, D and J gene segments. For a sequence to be retained, a match of at least six nucleotides was required to both a V gene segment and a J gene segment. A rearrangement was called productive if the CDR3 had no stop codons and remained in frame with V and J, and every other rearrangement was called non-productive. CDR3 was defined according to IMGT convention as the region running from the second conserved V-encoded cysteine to the conserved J-encoded phenylalanine. In an earlier analysis of 587 of the donors, sequences lacking an unambiguous match to a single V gene segment were excluded. An earlier analysis of a few hundred of the donors classified V segments as functional when productive rearrangements were above 56.7% and as segregating when the standard deviation between donors was above 5%. A statistical classification framework was developed to diagnose cytomegalovirus status using the catalog of TCR beta chain sequences. In a later analysis, V and J genes were assigned by comparing TCR nucleotide sequences against IMGT/GENE-DB human TR gene sequences. In a later analysis, CDR3 sequences and most-parsimonious VDJ recombination scenarios were assigned using the TCRdist pipeline. In a later analysis, each TCR beta chain was defined by its CDR3 amino acid sequence together with its V-gene family, and reads lacking a unique V-gene family were excluded. To address suspected cross-contamination and a sequencing artifact, a later analysis removed 450 to 700 highly shared, low-generation-probability nucleotide sequences. In a later analysis, a clonal expansion index for each public chain was calculated from normalized within-repertoire ranks of inferred template counts. In a later analysis, generation probabilities were computed using a VDJ recombination model fitted to out-of-frame rearrangements, and the results were checked against IGoR. In a later analysis, hypergeometric tests were used to score TCR-TCR, TCR-HLA and TCR-CMV co-occurrence, with a repertoire-size bias correction applied to TCR pairs. In a later analysis, false discovery rates were estimated by permuting HLA or CMV assignments 20 times. A later analysis grouped co-occurring TCRs with DBSCAN, adding TCRdist sequence similarity when clustering within HLA-allele-positive subsets. For co-occurrence clustering, repertoires with fewer than 30,000 or more than 120,000 public chains were excluded, along with roughly five repertoires with anomalous nucleotide sharing. As stored in TCRdb, this immuneACCESS dataset retains in-frame rearrangements with V and J assigned. A fraction of the clones does not appear; measured against another copy, unresolved V genes explain less than half of the discrepancy, and the remainder lacks a known reason. The V and J calls and clone size are taken from that table; D and trimming were inferred from the DNA. This sample's clone table shows about 50,000 clones. Roughly 1% of the sample comes from the top ten.

Findings and caveats that apply to the study as a whole: The only immune exposure information available for the cohort was CMV serostatus. According to a later analysis, parvovirus B19, influenza, CMV and Epstein-Barr virus appeared linked to several top co-occurrence clusters. In a later analysis, TCR association rates were found to vary across HLA loci, with the most associated TCRs seen for DRB1 alleles and the fewest for HLA-C alleles. The cohort was sequenced for TCR beta chains only, and without alpha or paired-chain data the features that could be detected were limited. V-gene and J-gene trimming of TCR beta chains was associated with a missense DCLRE1C variant in a later genetic analysis, and the association was replicated in an independent cohort. The study listed approximately 150 TCR beta chains as associated with cytomegalovirus. A group of highly shared sequence variants was considered likely to be a technical artifact of the sequencing pipeline. According to a later genetic analysis, donors in an Asian-associated ancestry cluster had fewer N-insertions in productive TCRs than the approximately 700-donor mean. Because counts were too low, roughly 18 rarely observed V segments, including chromosome 9 orphons, were left out of the earlier analysis of 500 to 650 of the donors. Linkage disequilibrium might explain the correlated functional status among segregating V segments, but an unknown experimental factor could not be ruled out. The classifier was reported to diagnose cytomegalovirus status with high specificity and sensitivity in both the original cohort and the validation cohort. The 87-base-pair reads could not distinguish some IMGT-functional V segments, including TRBV6-2 and TRBV6-3, so those segments were excluded. Because some donors lacked HLA typing at each locus, the association tests relied only on the typed subset. Broadly in line with IMGT annotations, most TCR beta V segments showed up in productive rearrangements about 90% or about 30% of the time in an earlier analysis of 450 to 600 of the donors. According to a later analysis, most CMV-associated TCR beta chains appeared to be HLA-restricted, and the HLA associations seemed to be driven largely by CMV exposure. Most TCR sequences were seen in very few donors, while some public TCRs were found in many individuals. Three of the identified cytomegalovirus-associated TCR beta chains were confirmed in vitro to be specific for cytomegalovirus antigens. A later analysis associated 15,000 to 20,000 TCR beta sequences with specific HLA alleles at a false discovery rate of 0.05. A later analysis found that HLA-associated TCR beta chains were more clonally expanded and had lower generation probabilities than equally common non-associated chains. A further reported finding was that TCR beta sequences accurately predicted the HLA-A and HLA-B alleles for most subjects in the first cohort. According to the authors, the approach could potentially be generalized to other disease states and immunological phenotypes. Strong co-occurrence of HLA alleles, especially DR and DQ, made assigning TCR associations to individual alleles difficult. Presence/absence analyses assumed roughly uniform sequencing depth across donors, an assumption that may not hold.

The V and J segments used are TRBV28 and TRBJ2-7; TRBD2 fits 13 bases in the junction. The clonotype comes from a woman between 35 and 50 years old in good health and CMV-seronegative. Sample: PBMCs. Here is the DNA: TGTGCCAGCAGTACTAGCGGGAGGGCCTACGAGCAGTACTTC. This is translated as CASSTSGRAYEQYF.